This T cell receptor beta chain was captured in a study of OX40 agonist ivuxolimab in advanced cancers. A remark on this clone: Antigen unknown.

Sequencing was performed with immunoSEQ multiplex PCR; in TCRdb, only in-frame clones are kept and a portion is missing. Here the sample spans 60,000 to 85,000 clones, about 90% being singletons. Findings and caveats of the study: Both CD4+ and CD8+ T cell populations in blood had undergone clonal expansion by week 6 at 0.1 to 3.0 mg/kg.

Germline-derived CDR1 and CDR2 are SQVTM and ANQGSEA. This CDR3 is built from 15 residues. Trimming removed 5 bases from V and 11 bases from J, with 26 bases in between. The sequencing used CD4+ or CD8+ T cells sorted from blood, collected in a trial of the OX40 agonist ivuxolimab. The J gene is TRBJ2-3, the V gene TRBV29-1, with D perhaps TRBD2 (7 bases). The clonotype comes from an adult with an advanced solid tumor such as melanoma, head and neck, liver or kidney cancer. CDR3 sequence: CSVFVGQGRGIGQYF. CDR3 in DNA: TGCAGCGTTTTCGTCGGGCAGGGGAGGGGGATAGGGCAGTATTTT.